Listed below are T cell receptor beta chains from one sample, sequenced in a study of blood T cells in healthy people across ages. MiXCR was run by TCRdb on the 5' RACE reads, yielding one entry per CDR3 protein. Of about 1.6 million distinct CDR3 sequences in the sample, 30% to 40% were seen once. The specimen sequenced was blood. The source of these receptors is a woman in her twenties or thirties in good health. The CDR3 runs from the conserved cysteine through the conserved F or W. D genes are given only for firm matches. Expanded clones are given a class, and other clones once, few, many or no size at all.

cdr3_aa | cdr3_nt | j_call | clone_size | v_call | d_call
CASSLRTGEGYTF | TGCGCCAGCAGTCTGAGGACAGGGGAGGGCTACACCTTC | TRBJ1-2 | - | TRBV5-1 | TRBD1
CASSQDRHRAHPKDYGYTF | TGTGCCAGCAGCCAAGATAGGCACAGGGCCCATCCCAAGGACTATGGCTACACCTTC | TRBJ1-2 | few | TRBV3-1 | -
CASSPGDRLNTEAFF | TGCGCCAGCAGCCCAGGGGACAGGTTGAACACTGAAGCTTTCTTT | TRBJ1-1 | - | TRBV5-1 | TRBD1
CASDGRAGYEQYF | TGTGCCAGCGATGGGAGGGCAGGGTACGAGCAGTACTTC | TRBJ2-7 | - | TRBV7-9 | TRBD2
CASSTGLGGANVLTF | TGTGCCAGCAGCACGGGACTGGGAGGGGCCAACGTCCTGACTTTC | TRBJ2-6 | - | TRBV7-3 | -
CASSQDPRGREGYEKLFF | TGTGCCAGCAGCCAAGATCCTCGGGGCAGAGAGGGGTATGAAAAACTGTTTTTT | TRBJ1-4 | - | TRBV4-2 | -
CASRDFRGQETQYF | TGTGCCAGCAGAGACTTTAGGGGACAAGAGACCCAGTACTTC | TRBJ2-5 | - | TRBV6-1 | -
CASSDPRQADTQYF | TGCGCCAGCAGTGACCCCCGACAGGCAGATACGCAGTATTTT | TRBJ2-3 | few | TRBV5-1 | -
CASSLTVAASYNEQFF | TGTGCCAGCAGCTTAACAGTAGCGGCCTCCTACAATGAGCAGTTCTTC | TRBJ2-1 | few | TRBV7-3 | -
CASSNSGSYYEQYF | TGTGCCAGCAGCAATAGCGGGAGCTACTACGAGCAGTACTTC | TRBJ2-7 | many | TRBV5-5 | TRBD2
CSVEAANEQFF | TGCAGCGTTGAGGCGGCCAATGAGCAGTTCTTC | TRBJ2-1 | many | TRBV29-1 | -
CSAREGGSSGANVLTF | TGCAGTGCTAGGGAAGGGGGGAGCTCTGGGGCCAACGTCCTGACTTTC | TRBJ2-6 | many | TRBV20-1 | -
CASSNSPAGAYYGYTF | TGTGCCAGCAGCAACTCTCCGGCAGGGGCGTACTATGGCTACACCTTC | TRBJ1-2 | few | TRBV6-5 | -
CATGRSPLGTQYF | TGTGCCACCGGACGGTCCCCTCTTGGTACGCAGTATTTT | TRBJ2-3 | few | TRBV28 | -
CACRDSGANVLTF | TGTGCCTGCAGGGACTCTGGGGCCAACGTCCTGACTTTC | TRBJ2-6 | - | TRBV19 | -
CASSLRDRGERTQYF | TGTGCCAGCAGCCTCCGGGACAGGGGTGAGCGGACCCAGTACTTC | TRBJ2-5 | - | TRBV6-6 | TRBD1
CSASSGTLNTGELFF | TGCAGTGCTAGTTCTGGGACCCTGAACACCGGGGAGCTGTTTTTT | TRBJ2-2 | few | TRBV20-1 | -
CASSQKTSSCNEQFF | TGCGCCAGCAGCCAGAAGACTAGCTCCTGCAATGAGCAGTTCTTC | TRBJ2-1 | - | TRBV4-1 | TRBD2
CASSLAGEGGYGYTF | TGTGCCAGCAGCCTCGCCGGGGAGGGAGGGTATGGCTACACCTTC | TRBJ1-2 | - | TRBV7-3 | -
CSASMASGGASYNEQFF | TGCAGTGCTAGTATGGCTAGCGGGGGGGCTTCCTACAATGAGCAGTTCTTC | TRBJ2-1 | - | TRBV20-1 | TRBD2
CATSRGGGNKETQYF | TGTGCCACCAGCAGAGGAGGTGGCAACAAAGAGACCCAGTACTTC | TRBJ2-5 | - | TRBV15 | -
CSAREPTSEETQYF | TGCAGTGCTAGAGAGCCGACTAGTGAGGAGACCCAGTACTTC | TRBJ2-5 | - | TRBV20-1 | -
CASSQDTGARIEAFF | TGTGCCAGCAGCCAAGATACCGGCGCGAGGATTGAAGCTTTCTTT | TRBJ1-1 | few | TRBV4-2 | -
CSASSRGGTEAFF | TGCAGTGCTAGTAGCCGGGGTGGGACTGAAGCTTTCTTT | TRBJ1-1 | - | TRBV20-1 | -
CSARDSLAGGDTGELFF | TGCAGTGCTAGAGATTCCTTAGCGGGGGGGGACACCGGGGAGCTGTTTTTT | TRBJ2-2 | - | TRBV20-1 | TRBD2
CAISAGRASSKNIQYF | TGTGCCATCAGTGCGGGCAGGGCGAGTAGCAAAAACATTCAGTACTTC | TRBJ2-4 | - | TRBV10-3 | -
CASSVSWSGAQETQYF | TGTGCCAGCAGTGTAAGTTGGAGCGGAGCACAAGAGACCCAGTACTTC | TRBJ2-5 | - | TRBV2 | -
CASSEHGGAYNEQFF | TGTGCCAGCAGTGAACACGGGGGTGCTTACAATGAGCAGTTCTTC | TRBJ2-1 | few | TRBV2 | -
CAWSVSGGAETQYF | TGTGCCTGGAGTGTTAGCGGGGGGGCTGAGACCCAGTACTTC | TRBJ2-5 | - | TRBV30 | TRBD2
CASSNGHSSNSPLHF | TGTGCCAGCAGCAACGGACATAGTTCCAATTCACCCCTCCACTTT | TRBJ1-6 | once | TRBV7-2 | -
CASSQGMGRMNTEAFF | TGTGCCAGCAGCCAAGGCATGGGCAGAATGAACACTGAAGCTTTCTTT | TRBJ1-1 | once | TRBV3-1 | -
CASSVGGTTNEKLFF | TGTGCCAGCAGCGTAGGAGGGACAACTAATGAAAAACTGTTTTTT | TRBJ1-4 | few | TRBV9 | -
CASSSRSSGGSDTQYF | TGCGCCAGCAGCTCCCGATCTAGCGGGGGCTCAGATACGCAGTATTTT | TRBJ2-3 | - | TRBV5-1 | TRBD2
CASSVGGVGIGELFF | TGTGCAAGCAGCGTCGGGGGAGTAGGTATCGGGGAGCTGTTTTTT | TRBJ2-2 | - | TRBV9 | -
CASSQVDKDTEAFF | TGCGCCAGCAGCCAAGTAGACAAAGACACTGAAGCTTTCTTT | TRBJ1-1 | - | TRBV4-1 | -